This is a list of T cell receptor beta chains from one sample in a study of cytomegalovirus exposure and HLA in healthy donors. Using immunoSEQ multiplex PCR, the repertoire was profiled, and TCRdb retains in-frame clones only, with some absent. The sample contains roughly 140,000 clones, 80% to 90% of which appear only once. Sequenced: PBMCs. All receptors come from a woman between 40 and 50 years old in good health and CMV-seropositive. The CDR3 runs from the conserved cysteine through the conserved F or W. The order of the fields is clone size, J gene, D gene, V gene, CDR3 DNA, CDR3 protein. D genes are given only for firm matches. Not every row has a clone size; where given, it reads once, few, many or a size class.

. | TRBJ2-2 | TRBD1 | TRBV5-6 | TGTGCCAGCAGTAATAGGGACAGACCATACGCGAACACCGGGGAGCTGTTTTTT | CASSNRDRPYANTGELFF
. | TRBJ2-3 | . | TRBV10-2 | TGCGCCAGCAGTGTACAGGGCAGCACAGATACGCAGTATTTT | CASSVQGSTDTQYF
. | TRBJ2-7 | TRBD2 | TRBV5-1 | TGCGCCAGCAGCTTAGGGACTAGCGGGGGCTCCTACGAGCAGTACTTC | CASSLGTSGGSYEQYF
. | TRBJ2-5 | TRBD1 | TRBV19 | TGTGCCAGTAGTATCTTGCACGGACAGGGAGAGACCCAGTACTTC | CASSILHGQGETQYF
. | TRBJ2-5 | . | TRBV6-1 | TGTGCCAGCAGTGAACTTGGCTTAATCCAAGAGACCCAGTACTTC | CASSELGLIQETQYF
. | TRBJ1-5 | TRBD1 | TRBV29-1 | TGCAGCGTGCCCGGGACAGGCAATCAGCCCCAGCATTTT | CSVPGTGNQPQHF
. | TRBJ2-7 | TRBD2 | TRBV7-3 | TGTGCCAGCAGCTCTCCGACTAGCGGGGGGCGTGGTAAGGGCTACGAGCAGTACTTC | CASSSPTSGGRGKGYEQYF
once | TRBJ2-1 | TRBD2 | TRBV4-1 | TGCGCCAGCAGCCAAGAAGTAGCGGGAGCCCCCAATGAGCAGTTCTTC | CASSQEVAGAPNEQFF
. | TRBJ1-2 | . | TRBV5-5 | TGTGCCAGCCGACTATACCTCTCTGAGGGTGGCTACACCTTC | CASRLYLSEGGYTF
. | TRBJ2-7 | . | TRBV6-5 | TGTGCCAGCATACCGACTGGACAGTCCTACGAGCAGTACTTC | CASIPTGQSYEQYF
. | TRBJ2-5 | . | TRBV5-1 | TGCGCCAGCAGTCCTGGGGGCGACCAAGAGACCCAGTACTTC | CASSPGGDQETQYF
. | TRBJ1-3 | . | TRBV7-9 | TGTTCCAGCAGCTTAGCAGGAGCCGGAAACACCATATATTTT | CSSSLAGAGNTIYF
. | TRBJ2-3 | . | TRBV9 | TGTGCCAGCAGCGCGCCGAGGTCGGTGGGAGCGGGAGATACGCAGTATTTT | CASSAPRSVGAGDTQYF
. | TRBJ2-3 | . | TRBV7-2 | TGTGCCAGCAGCTTAGCGAGGGCAGGTCATACGCAGTATTTT | CASSLARAGHTQYF
. | TRBJ1-6 | . | TRBV7-8 | TGTGCCAGCAGCTTAGTGGGGGGGTCCCCCCTCCACTTT | CASSLVGGSPLHF
. | TRBJ1-1 | TRBD1 | TRBV5-4 | TGTGCCAGCAGCTTGGCGTGGACAGGGAACACTGAAGCTTTCTTT | CASSLAWTGNTEAFF
. | TRBJ2-1 | TRBD2 | TRBV7-9 | TGTGCCAGCAGCTTTACAGCGGGAGGTTTCCATGAGCAGTTCTTC | CASSFTAGGFHEQFF
. | TRBJ2-1 | . | TRBV6-6 | TGTGCCAGCAAGGTGCGCGGGAATGAGCAGTTCTTC | CASKVRGNEQFF
. | TRBJ2-7 | . | TRBV5-6 | TGTGCCAGCAGCTCTCCAGGGGCAGCTTTTTACGAGCAGTACTTC | CASSSPGAAFYEQYF
. | TRBJ2-3 | . | TRBV18 | TGTGCCAGCTCACCACCGGCCAGGGATACGCAGTATTTT | CASSPPARDTQYF
. | TRBJ2-7 | TRBD2 | TRBV5-3 | TGTGCCAGGGGACTAGCAGCCGAGCAGTACTTC | CARGLAAEQYF
. | TRBJ2-4 | . | TRBV6-6 | TGTGCCAGCAGTTACTCGCGGCAGTCAGCCAAAAACATTCAGTACTTC | CASSYSRQSAKNIQYF
. | TRBJ2-1 | TRBD2 | TRBV9 | TGTGCCAGCAGTGAAGGGACTAGCGGGCACAATGAGCAGTTCTTC | CASSEGTSGHNEQFF